The TCR beta chain described here comes from a study of synovial regulatory T cells in juvenile arthritis. Study-wide results and limits: Largely private between patients, iaTreg TCR repertoires showed partial overlap with synovial Teff and blood CPL repertoires. CDR3 overlap with synovial Tregs was higher for iaTregs than other blood Tregs.

The roughly eleven donors had active juvenile idiopathic arthritis, with 3 polyarticular and 8 oligoarticular cases. Patients had median age roughly 11 years, range roughly 2.1-22.9. Of note for this clone: The antigen remains undetermined.

Here immunoSEQ multiplex PCR was the method, and the copy in TCRdb shows in-frame clones only, minus some. Its listing shows just under 10,000 clones. This TCR came from a donor aged 2-30 years with juvenile idiopathic arthritis. The sample was Treg cells from blood. Subset specified: remaining (HLA-DR-negative) circulating blood Treg cells.

The CDR3 sequence is CASSLGMKHIQYF. The chain combines TRBV5-1 with TRBJ2-4. This CDR3 has 13 residues. A DNA sequence was not provided. Germline assignment: CDR1 SGHRS and CDR2 YFSETQ.